These T cell receptor beta chains were read from a single sample in a study of T cell responses to AZD1222 COVID-19 vaccine. Clones were read by immunoSEQ multiplex PCR, and TCRdb kept only the in-frame ones, dropping some. Altogether some 200,000 clones are present, approximately 89% being singletons, with the ten largest covering around 3.7%. Sequencing used peripheral blood, obtained 28 days after the second AZD1222 dose. The receptors derive from an adult who received the AZD1222 COVID-19 vaccine. Both conserved end residues are part of each CDR3. A D gene is named only where the DNA matches it firmly. Some rows have no size entry. The others give once, few or many, or a class for an expanded clone.

abundance,j_gene,v_gene,d_gene,CDR3nt,CDR3aa
.,TRBJ1-4,TRBV11-2,.,TGTGCCAGCAGCTTTTGGGGAGGGAATGAAAAACTGTTTTTT,CASSFWGGNEKLFF
.,TRBJ2-2,TRBV5-4,.,TGTGCCAGCAGCCCGGGGAGTAGGAACACCGGGGAGCTGTTTTTT,CASSPGSRNTGELFF
.,TRBJ2-7,TRBV5-1,TRBD1,TGCGCCAGCGGGAACAGGGGCCCTTACTACGAGCAGTACTTC,CASGNRGPYYEQYF
.,TRBJ1-6,TRBV19,.,TGTGCCAGTAGTATTGGTAGGGAGAATTCACCCCTCCACTTT,CASSIGRENSPLHF
.,TRBJ2-6,TRBV14,.,TGTGCCAGCAGCCAACTTCTTTTTGGGGCCAACGTCCTGACTTTC,CASSQLLFGANVLTF
.,TRBJ1-2,TRBV6-5,.,TGTGCCAGCAGTTACGACCGCTATGGCTACACCTTC,CASSYDRYGYTF
.,TRBJ1-4,TRBV11-2,.,TGTGCCAGCAGCTTAGTAAATCTTAATGAAAAACTGTTTTTT,CASSLVNLNEKLFF
.,TRBJ2-1,TRBV19,.,TGTGCCAGCGCGACCAAAAACGGGACGAGCTCCTACAATGAGCAGTTCTTC,CASATKNGTSSYNEQFF
.,TRBJ2-7,TRBV7-2,.,TGTGCCAGCAGCTTAGCGGCGGGGATCGCCTACGAGCAGTACTTC,CASSLAAGIAYEQYF
.,TRBJ1-2,TRBV9,.,TGTGCCAGCAGCGTATTAGGGGGTGGAGGGAACTATGGCTACACCTTC,CASSVLGGGGNYGYTF
once,TRBJ1-1,TRBV28,.,TGTGCCAGCAGTCTTGTGGAGTTCAACTTTAACACTGAAGCTTTCTTT,CASSLVEFNFNTEAFF
few,TRBJ1-1,TRBV7-9,.,TGTGCCAGCAGCTTTACCACGAACACTGAAGCTTTCTTT,CASSFTTNTEAFF
.,TRBJ2-2,TRBV5-1,.,TGCGCCAGCACCATCTGGGCGGAGAAGACCGGGGAGCTGTTTTTT,CASTIWAEKTGELFF
.,TRBJ2-1,TRBV24-1,.,TGTGCCACCAGTGCTCCTAGCTACAATGAGCAGTTCTTC,CATSAPSYNEQFF
.,TRBJ1-2,TRBV28,TRBD1,TGTGCCAGCAGCTCTGCGGGACAGGGGTCTGGCTACACCTTC,CASSSAGQGSGYTF
.,TRBJ1-4,TRBV28,.,TGTGCCACCGGGAATGAAAAACTGTTTTTT,CATGNEKLFF
.,TRBJ1-6,TRBV2,.,TGTGCCAGCAGTGACAGGGCGGCAGGATCACCCCTCCACTTT,CASSDRAAGSPLHF
.,TRBJ1-2,TRBV5-8,TRBD1,TGTGCCAGCAGCTTCAGGGGGGGAGCTAACTATGGCTACACCTTC,CASSFRGGANYGYTF
.,TRBJ1-3,TRBV18,.,TGTGCCAGCTCCCCGAACGTGGAGCTGAACACCATATATTTT,CASSPNVELNTIYF
.,TRBJ1-2,TRBV28,.,TGTGCCAGCAGTTCTCAGGGACCGGGTGGCTACACCTTC,CASSSQGPGGYTF
.,TRBJ1-5,TRBV2,.,TGTGCCAGCAGGCGGGACTCGGGGGCCAATCAGCCCCAGCATTTT,CASRRDSGANQPQHF
.,TRBJ2-1,TRBV7-3,.,TGTGCCAGCAGCAATAGCGGAGAACCGGAAAATGAGCAGTTCTTC,CASSNSGEPENEQFF
.,TRBJ2-7,TRBV2,.,TGTGCCAGCCGTAATAGCGGCTCCGCGGGGGAGCAGTACTTC,CASRNSGSAGEQYF
.,TRBJ1-3,TRBV25-1,.,TGTGCCAGCAGTCCCCCCAGGGACTCTGGAAACACCATATATTTT,CASSPPRDSGNTIYF
once,TRBJ2-3,TRBV6-5,.,TGTGCCAGCAGGCGAGGGATTGGCACAGATACGCAGTATTTT,CASRRGIGTDTQYF
.,TRBJ1-2,TRBV28,.,TGTGCCAGCAGTTTAGGCAGTTACTATGGCTACACCTTC,CASSLGSYYGYTF
once,TRBJ2-5,TRBV7-2,.,TGTGCCAGCAGCTTAGGGGGGGGCGCAAGTTTGTGGGAGACCCAGTACTTC,CASSLGGGASLWETQYF
.,TRBJ2-1,TRBV9,.,TGTGCCAGCAGCCCTAGTCCCGGGGGACTCAATGAGCAGTTCTTC,CASSPSPGGLNEQFF
.,TRBJ1-1,TRBV29-1,TRBD1,TGCAGCGTTGAGTCGACAGGGGGAGGGACTGAAGCTTTCTTT,CSVESTGGGTEAFF
.,TRBJ2-7,TRBV30,TRBD1,TGTGCCCGACAGGGGGGCTCCTACGAGCAGTACTTC,CARQGGSYEQYF
.,TRBJ1-6,TRBV11-2,TRBD1,TGTGCCAGCAGCCCCCGGACAGGGGGCTTTCCCAATTCACCCCTCCACTTT,CASSPRTGGFPNSPLHF
.,TRBJ1-2,TRBV5-4,TRBD1,TGTGCCAGCAGCCCCGGACAGGGAAACTATGGCTACACCTTC,CASSPGQGNYGYTF
.,TRBJ1-1,TRBV19,.,TGTGCCAGTAGTGTCGGAGGGACGAACACTGAAGCTTTCTTT,CASSVGGTNTEAFF
once,TRBJ2-1,TRBV9,.,TGTGCCAGCAGCAAAATTAACAATGAGCAGTTCTTC,CASSKINNEQFF
.,TRBJ2-5,TRBV18,.,TGTGCCAGCTCTCCTCCCGGGGAAGAGACCCAGTACTTC,CASSPPGEETQYF
.,TRBJ1-1,TRBV6-4,.,TGTGCCAGCAGATCGGACAGCTACACTGAAGCTTTCTTT,CASRSDSYTEAFF
once,TRBJ1-1,TRBV5-1,TRBD1,TGCGCCAGCAGCACGACAGGGTATAGCACTGAAGCTTTCTTT,CASSTTGYSTEAFF
.,TRBJ2-4,TRBV5-4,.,TGTGCCAGCAGCCCCGGGGGAATCAAAAACATTCAGTACTTC,CASSPGGIKNIQYF
few,TRBJ1-1,TRBV5-1,.,TGCGCCAGCAGCTTTCAAGTGGAGACTGAAGCTTTCTTT,CASSFQVETEAFF
.,TRBJ2-3,TRBV7-2,TRBD2,TGTGCCAGCAGCACGGGGGGAGGCAGCACAGATACGCAGTATTTT,CASSTGGGSTDTQYF
.,TRBJ1-2,TRBV27,TRBD1,TGTGCCAGCGGACCCGGGACAGGGGCTCTCGGCTACACCTTC,CASGPGTGALGYTF
.,TRBJ2-3,TRBV10-3,TRBD1,TGTGCCATCAGTGAGGCCGGTCTGGGGACAGCCGACACAGATACGCAGTATTTT,CAISEAGLGTADTDTQYF
.,TRBJ2-3,TRBV9,.,TGTGCCAGCAGCGTAGCACCTACTAGGAGCGAGGGCGGTACGCAGTATTTT,CASSVAPTRSEGGTQYF
.,TRBJ2-3,TRBV29-1,.,TGCAGCGTTGAAGATCCTCCGGATACGCAGTATTTT,CSVEDPPDTQYF
.,TRBJ2-5,TRBV5-1,TRBD1,TGCGCCAGCAGCCCGGGGACAGGGGGGAAAGAGACCCAGTACTTC,CASSPGTGGKETQYF
few,TRBJ1-5,TRBV28,.,TGTGCCAGCAAGGGGTCAGGACAGCGCTACAATCAGCCCCAGCATTTT,CASKGSGQRYNQPQHF
.,TRBJ2-5,TRBV11-3,TRBD2,TGTGCCAGCAGCTCCGATCGACTAGCGGGAGGGCCGGGGGAGACCCAGTACTTC,CASSSDRLAGGPGETQYF
.,TRBJ2-3,TRBV9,TRBD2,TGTGCCAGCAGCGTCTTAGCGGGAGTTACAGATACGCAGTATTTT,CASSVLAGVTDTQYF
.,TRBJ2-1,TRBV9,TRBD1,TGTGCCAGCAGCCCCAGGGGGATGCTGAGCTCCTACAATGAGCAGTTCTTC,CASSPRGMLSSYNEQFF
.,TRBJ1-3,TRBV19,.,TGTGCCAGTAGTATAGATGGATCGGCAGGGCAAAACACCATATATTTT,CASSIDGSAGQNTIYF
.,TRBJ1-1,TRBV10-3,TRBD1,TGTGCCATCAGTGAGGCCCTCTTCAGGGGGCGAAATGGTACGGCTTTCTTT,CAISEALFRGRNGTAFF
.,TRBJ1-5,TRBV30,TRBD1,TGTGCCTGGAGTGCACGGGACAGTGTCGATCCCGTCCCGAATCAGCCCCAGCATTTT,CAWSARDSVDPVPNQPQHF
.,TRBJ2-1,TRBV7-9,.,TGTGCCAGCAGCTTTTCCCGGGGGAATGAGCAGTTCTTC,CASSFSRGNEQFF
.,TRBJ1-2,TRBV3-1/TRBV3-2,.,TGTGCCAGCAGCCAAAGAGGACAAAAGGGATACTACACCTTC,CASSQRGQKGYYTF
.,TRBJ2-1,TRBV29-1,.,TGCAGCGTTAACAGAGTAAATGAGCAGTTCTTC,CSVNRVNEQFF
.,TRBJ1-2,TRBV5-4,.,TGTGCCAGCAGCTCCCCAGTCGGAGACGCTAACTATGGCTACACCTTC,CASSSPVGDANYGYTF
.,TRBJ2-7,TRBV2,TRBD1,TGTGCCAGCAGGACAGGACAGGGGGCCTGGGAGCAGTACTTC,CASRTGQGAWEQYF
.,TRBJ1-5,TRBV7-2,TRBD1,TGTGCCAGCAGCTTAGGTTCAGGGGGAGTGCAGCCCCAGCATTTT,CASSLGSGGVQPQHF
.,TRBJ1-1,TRBV27,.,TGTGCCAGCAGTTCCAGGGACGGCACTGAAGCTTTCTTT,CASSSRDGTEAFF
.,TRBJ1-2,TRBV5-1,TRBD1,TGCGCCAGCAGCGCCGCCGGACAGGGGTCTGGCTACACCTTC,CASSAAGQGSGYTF